Shown below are 22 T cell receptor beta chains from a single sample sequenced in a study of Graves' ophthalmopathy and Graves' hyperthyroidism. From RNA, the CDR3 regions of TCR beta chains were amplified and sequenced. Following a first-round RT-PCR that used HTBI primers, a second-round multiplex PCR was carried out. TCRdb re-derived calls from the multiplex PCR reads in MiXCR, one entry per CDR3 protein. The sample contains about 210,000 distinct CDR3 sequences, just under 30% of which appear only once. Input material: peripheral blood. Source of these receptors: a man aged 45-65 years with Graves' ophthalmopathy.

This clonotype was seen many times. The chain carries TRBV20-1 and TRBJ2-7, with 11 bases identical to TRBD1. The V gene end was trimmed by 4 bases and the J gene end by 3 bases; junction bases not matched to a gene: 2. Germline-derived CDR1 and CDR2 are DFQATT and SNEGSKA (reference sequence). This CDR3 spans 13 amino acids. The CDR3 sequence: CSATGTGGYEQYF. DNA for the CDR3: TGCAGTGCTACCGGGACAGGGGGCTACGAGCAGTACTTC.

The sample holds a few counts of this clonotype. A much bigger clone sits one base away, suggesting this may be a read error. This CDR3 fails to terminate in the conserved phenylalanine or tryptophan, so it likely reflects a read error. The V gene is TRBV29-1, the J gene TRBJ2-7; D possibly uses TRBD1 or TRBD2 (6 bases each). The CDR3 is made up of 14 amino acids. Trimming cost V 4 bases and J 4 bases, with 17 bases left between them. Germline assignment: CDR1 SQVTM and CDR2 ANQGSEA. The CDR3 DNA is TGCAGCGTTGGAGAGGGCGGAGGGACATACGAGCAGTACCTC. It is translated as CSVGEGGGTYEQYL.

This clonotype appeared many times. DNA of the CDR3: TGTGCCAGCGCCTTTGGGGACAGGGCGGCTTTCTTT. This gives the protein CASAFGDRAAFF. The chain recombines TRBV12-3 or TRBV12-4 with TRBJ1-1, with 9 bases lining up with TRBD1. The V segment lost 8 bases and the J segment 11 bases; nucleotides outside the gene matches: 9. This CDR3 is 12 amino acids long.

The genes are TRBV6-2 or TRBV6-3 and TRBJ1-1, with D unclear. The germline V gene has CDR1 MNHEY and CDR2 SVGEGT. The length of the CDR3 is 15 residues. Trimming pared 7 bases from V and 2 bases from J, leaving 17 bases between. This CDR3 is CASNDPSGVNTEAFF. CDR3 in DNA: TGTGCCAGCAACGACCCTTCAGGAGTAAACACTGAAGCTTTCTTT.

The sample holds many counts of this clonotype. The chain carries TRBV20-1 and TRBJ1-5, with TRBD1 identical over 8 bases. Germline CDR1 reads DFQATT; CDR2 reads SNEGSKA (reference sequence). The CDR3 totals 13 residues. V lost 3 bases and J lost 5; bases outside the gene matches: 3. CDR3 sequence reads: CSARGTGDQPQHF. In nucleotides, the CDR3 is TGCAGTGCTAGGGGGACAGGAGATCAGCCCCAGCATTTT.

This clonotype was seen only once. The J gene is TRBJ2-7, the V gene TRBV5-1; 11 bases line up with TRBD2. Trimming at V came to 4 bases and at J to 2 bases, leaving 8 bases not matched to a gene. This CDR3 comprises 16 residues. The germline V gene has CDR1 SGHRS and CDR2 YFSETQ. The chain's CDR3 is CASSRGLAGQPYEQYF. The CDR3 nucleotides are TGCGCCAGCAGCAGAGGACTAGCGGGTCAACCCTACGAGCAGTACTTC.

This clonotype was counted ten times or more. The chain employs TRBV7-3 and TRBJ1-6; perhaps TRBD1 as D (5 bases). The CDR3 runs to 13 residues. Germline V gives CDR1 SGHTA, CDR2 FQGTGA. Trimming took 0 bases from V and 8 from J, leaving 5 bases between them. CDR3 DNA: TGTGCCAGCAGCTTAACAGGGGATTCACCCCTCCACTTT. It encodes CASSLTGDSPLHF.

This chain connects TRBV19 to TRBJ1-1, with no clear D. V lost 6 bases and J 0 bases, leaving 11 bases between the germline ends. CDR1 is LNHDA, CDR2 SQIVND, per germline (reference sequence). The CDR3 spans 14 residues. The CDR3 sequence: CASRSRLMNTEAFF. DNA of the CDR3: TGTGCCAGTAGGTCCAGACTCATGAACACTGAAGCTTTCTTT.

This clonotype was recorded at least ten times. The chain recombines TRBV7-8 with TRBJ2-7; possibly TRBD2 for D (6 bases). The CDR3 consists of 17 residues. Trimming cost V 0 bases and J 0 bases, with 15 bases left between them. Germline V gene data show CDR1 as SGHVS and CDR2 as FQNEAQ. CDR3 region: CASSLAPGDWSSYEQYF. The CDR3, as DNA: TGTGCCAGCAGCTTAGCACCCGGGGACTGGAGCTCCTACGAGCAGTACTTC.

In this sample, this clonotype turned up many times. The DNA for the CDR3 is TGCAGTGCTACCCTCTTTTCGGTAGCGGGAAAAGAGACCCAGTACTTC. The encoded protein is CSATLFSVAGKETQYF. The gene calls are TRBV20-1 and TRBJ2-5; 8 bases line up with TRBD2. Germline CDR1 is DFQATT and CDR2 is SNEGSKA (reference sequence). Losses at the gene ends were 4 bases for V and 3 bases for J; bases not matched to a gene: 13. CDR3 length equals 16 residues.

The CDR3 here is CASSLAAASYEQYF. The CDR3 bases are TGCGCCAGCAGCTTGGCGGCGGCCTCCTACGAGCAGTACTTC. This chain uses TRBV5-1 with TRBJ2-7; D call uncertain. The CDR3 runs 14 residues. Germline V gene sequence: CDR1 SGHRS, CDR2 YFSETQ. V lost 0 bases and J lost 0, with 7 bases in between.

The V gene is TRBV6-1, the J gene TRBJ2-7, with TRBD1 identical over 7 bases. Looked up from germline, CDR1 is MNHNS and CDR2 is SASEGT. The CDR3 is made up of 11 amino acids. J gave up 3 bases and V 10 bases, and 3 bases lay outside the gene matches. The CDR3 DNA follows: TGTGCCACTCGACAGGGCTACGAGCAGTACTTC. This translates into CATRQGYEQYF.

This clonotype was observed at least ten times. The chain carries TRBV3-1 and TRBJ2-7; no clear D. Trimming removed 1 base from V and 0 bases from J, with 10 bases in between. Germline V CDR1 and CDR2: LGHDT, YNNKEL (reference sequence). The CDR3 extends over 15 amino acids. CDR3 DNA: TGTGCCAGCAGCCAAGGTAATCAGCCCTCCTACGAGCAGTACTTC. It encodes CASSQGNQPSYEQYF.

This chain joins TRBV28 and TRBJ1-1, with 9 bases lining up with TRBD1. The CDR3 has 15 residues. The germline gives CDR1 MDHEN, CDR2 SYDVKM. Losses at the gene ends were 5 bases for V and 5 bases for J; bases not matched to a gene: 9. For the CDR3, the DNA is TGTGCCAGCAGTGTTCTACAGGGGGCGCCAACTGAAGCTTTCTTT. Translating it yields CASSVLQGAPTEAFF. The full variable domain, with the rest looked up from reference TRBV28 and TRBJ1-1, is DVKVTQSSRYLVKRTGEKVFLECVQDMDHENMFWYRQDPGLGLRLIYFSYDVKMKEKGDIPEGYSVSREKKERFSLILESASTNQTSMYLCASSVLQGAPTEAFFGQGTRLTVV.

This clonotype was seen many times. V and J are TRBV5-1 and TRBJ2-7; the D gene is possibly TRBD2 (5 bases). The CDR3 runs 17 residues. V lost 0 bases, J lost 4 bases, and 20 bases lay in between. Looked up from germline, CDR1 is SGHRS and CDR2 is YFSETQ. CDR3 nucleotides: TGCGCCAGCAGCTTGGAGGGTGTACTAGACCAAGAATACGAGCAGTACTTC. This gives the protein CASSLEGVLDQEYEQYF.

This clonotype came up many times. The V gene is TRBV7-3, the J gene TRBJ2-2, with 7 nucleotides matching TRBD1. CDR1 is SGHTA, CDR2 FQGTGA, per germline. The CDR3 extends over 14 amino acids. V dropped 5 bases and J dropped 6; count of bases not matched to a gene: 6. The CDR3 spells CASSQGQAPGELFF. CDR3 in DNA: TGTGCCAGCAGCCAAGGACAGGCTCCCGGGGAGCTGTTTTTT. Based on the CDR3 plus reference TRBV7-3 and TRBJ2-2, the full variable domain is GAGVSQTPSNKVTEKGKYVELRCDPISGHTALYWYRQSLGQGPEFLIYFQGTGAADDSGLPNDRFFAVRPEGSVSTLKIQRTERGDSAVYLCASSQGQAPGELFFGEGSRLTVL.

The chain recombines TRBV6-1 with TRBJ2-7; 7 nucleotides align to TRBD1. This CDR3 contains 13 residues. Germline V gives CDR1 MNHNS, CDR2 SASEGT. Trimming took 6 bases from V and 4 from J; bases not matched to a gene: 6. The CDR3 sequence: CASSHGQEYEQYF. In DNA, the CDR3 is TGTGCCAGCAGCCACGGACAGGAGTACGAGCAGTACTTC.

This clonotype was seen just once. V and J are TRBV20-1 and TRBJ2-5, with TRBD2 matching over 9 bases. The CDR3 totals 12 residues. Germline lookup yields CDR1 DFQATT and CDR2 SNEGSKA (reference sequence). Trimming removed 6 bases from V and 5 bases from J; junction bases left unmatched: 4. The CDR3 here is CSAHSGSETQYF. Written as DNA, the CDR3 is TGCAGTGCCCATAGCGGGAGTGAGACCCAGTACTTC.

This clonotype was seen repeatedly, ten times or more. The chain couples TRBV6-1 to TRBJ2-2; D might be TRBD2 (6 bases). The CDR3 is 16 amino acids. Germline-derived CDR1 and CDR2 are MNHNS and SASEGT. Trimming cost V 4 bases and J 4 bases, with 16 bases left between them. CDR3 sequence: CASSVSTSWSTGELFF. The CDR3 DNA reads as TGTGCCAGCAGTGTTTCGACTAGTTGGTCCACCGGGGAGCTGTTTTTT.

This clonotype came up many times. V gene TRBV27 combines with J gene TRBJ1-5; 8 bases map to TRBD1. The CDR3 sequence is 15 residues long. The germline V gene has CDR1 MNHEY and CDR2 SMNVEV (reference sequence). J lost 8 bases, V lost 2 bases, and 8 bases had no gene match. This CDR3 is CASSLKPTGVEPQHF. The CDR3 DNA reads as TGTGCCAGCAGTTTAAAACCGACAGGGGTTGAGCCCCAGCATTTT.

This clonotype has a count of ten or more. The chain employs TRBV27 and TRBJ2-2; D is possibly TRBD1 (5 bases). Germline lookup yields CDR1 MNHEY and CDR2 SMNVEV (reference sequence). V lost 5 bases and J 6 bases, leaving 19 bases between the germline ends. This CDR3 spans 16 amino acids. The CDR3 coding sequence is TGTGCCAGCAGTAAACCAGGGTTGGCGTGGGCCGGGGAGCTGTTTTTT. Encoded protein: CASSKPGLAWAGELFF.

This clonotype was recorded at least ten times. The gene calls are TRBV24-1 and TRBJ2-2; D is ambiguous. V lost 7 bases and J lost 2, with 7 bases in between. Germline V gene lookup returns CDR1 KGHDR and CDR2 SFDVKD. The CDR3 spans 13 residues. CDR3 DNA sequence: TGTGCCACCAGGGGGTTCAACACCGGGGAGCTGTTTTTT. The encoded protein is CATRGFNTGELFF.